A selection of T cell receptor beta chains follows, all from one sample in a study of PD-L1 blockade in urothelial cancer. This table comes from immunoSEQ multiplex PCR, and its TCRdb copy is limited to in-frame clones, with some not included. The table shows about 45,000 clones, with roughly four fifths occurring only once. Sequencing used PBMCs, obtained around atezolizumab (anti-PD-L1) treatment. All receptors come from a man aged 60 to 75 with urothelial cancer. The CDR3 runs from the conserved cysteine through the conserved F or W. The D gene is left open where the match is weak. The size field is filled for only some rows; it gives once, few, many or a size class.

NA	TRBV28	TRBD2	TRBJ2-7	CASRPGLARPEQYF	TGTGCCAGCAGACCCGGACTAGCTCGGCCCGAGCAGTACTTC
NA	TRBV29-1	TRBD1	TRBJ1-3	CSAGGGTVRNTIYF	TGCAGCGCTGGTGGGGGGACAGTCAGAAACACCATATATTTT
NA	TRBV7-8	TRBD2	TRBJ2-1	CASSSPSGGSYNEQFF	TGTGCCAGCAGCTCCCCTAGCGGGGGGAGTTACAATGAGCAGTTCTTC
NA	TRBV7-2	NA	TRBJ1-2	CASSLVERPYGYTF	TGTGCCAGCAGCTTAGTTGAGAGGCCCTATGGCTACACCTTC
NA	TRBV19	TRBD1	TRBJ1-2	CASSSGQGQYGYTF	TGTGCCAGTAGTTCTGGACAGGGTCAATATGGCTACACCTTC
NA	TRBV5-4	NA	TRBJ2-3	CASSLGLSSTDTQYF	TGTGCCAGCAGCTTGGGGCTCAGTAGCACAGATACGCAGTATTTT
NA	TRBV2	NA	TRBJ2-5	CASSEQGGETQYF	TGTGCCAGCAGTGAACAGGGGGGCGAGACCCAGTACTTC
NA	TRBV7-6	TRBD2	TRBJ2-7	CASSPPGGLFEQYF	TGTGCCAGCAGCCCCCCGGGGGGATTATTCGAGCAGTACTTC
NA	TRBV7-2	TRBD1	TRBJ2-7	CASSGRDRPYEQYF	TGTGCCAGCAGCGGCCGGGACAGGCCCTACGAGCAGTACTTC
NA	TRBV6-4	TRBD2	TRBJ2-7	CASSDRTSGRSEQYF	TGTGCCAGCAGTGACAGGACTAGCGGGAGGTCCGAGCAGTACTTC
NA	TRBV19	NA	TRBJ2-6	CASSVQKGVLTF	TGTGCCAGTAGTGTACAAAAGGGGGTCCTGACTTTC
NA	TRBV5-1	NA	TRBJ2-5	CASSLAGGQPSPQYF	TGCGCCAGCAGCTTGGCCGGGGGACAGCCCTCTCCCCAGTACTTC
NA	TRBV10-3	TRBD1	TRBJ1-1	CATGTDWDTEAFF	TGTGCCACCGGGACAGACTGGGACACTGAAGCTTTCTTT
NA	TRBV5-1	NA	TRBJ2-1	CASKRERQYNEQFF	TGCGCCAGCAAACGGGAGCGGCAATACAATGAGCAGTTCTTC
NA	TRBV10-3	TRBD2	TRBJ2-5	CAIMNPSGGGETQYF	TGTGCCATCATGAACCCTAGCGGGGGTGGAGAGACCCAGTACTTC
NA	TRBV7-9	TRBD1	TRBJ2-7	CASSPGQGYEQYF	TGTGCCAGCAGCCCCGGACAGGGTTACGAGCAGTACTTC
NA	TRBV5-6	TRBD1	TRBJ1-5	CASSSGQYNQPQHF	TGTGCCAGCAGCTCGGGACAGTACAATCAGCCCCAGCATTTT
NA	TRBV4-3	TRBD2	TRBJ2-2	CASSQAPSGRNTGELFF	TGCGCCAGCAGCCAAGCGCCTAGCGGGAGGAACACCGGGGAGCTGTTTTTT
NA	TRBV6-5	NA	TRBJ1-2	CASSNRVEGYTF	TGTGCCAGCAGTAACAGGGTTGAAGGCTACACCTTC
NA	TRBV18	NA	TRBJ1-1	CASSPLEGWNTEAFF	TGTGCCAGCTCACCACTGGAGGGGTGGAACACTGAAGCTTTCTTT
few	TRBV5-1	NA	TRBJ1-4	CASSLSPGAGEKLFF	TGCGCCAGCAGCTTGTCACCAGGGGCTGGTGAAAAACTGTTTTTT
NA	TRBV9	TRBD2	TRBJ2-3	CASGAGAPGADTQYF	TGTGCAAGCGGGGCTGGGGCTCCTGGAGCAGATACGCAGTATTTT
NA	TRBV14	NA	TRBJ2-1	CASSQGRGPQYNEQFF	TGTGCCAGCAGCCAAGGGAGGGGACCCCAATACAATGAGCAGTTCTTC
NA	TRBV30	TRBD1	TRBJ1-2	CAWSPQGVGYTF	TGTGCCTGGAGTCCGCAGGGGGTAGGCTACACCTTC
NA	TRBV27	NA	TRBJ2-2	CASRRPPGNTGELFF	TGTGCCAGCAGGCGACCCCCGGGAAACACCGGGGAGCTGTTTTTT
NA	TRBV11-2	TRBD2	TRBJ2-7	CASSLGLAGGGSEYEQYF	TGTGCCAGCAGCTTGGGTCTAGCGGGAGGCGGATCAGAATACGAGCAGTACTTC
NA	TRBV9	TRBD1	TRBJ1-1	CASSPTGTGFTEAFF	TGTGCCAGCAGCCCCACCGGGACAGGGTTTACTGAAGCTTTCTTT
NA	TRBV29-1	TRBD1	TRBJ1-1	CSVASGTDTEAFF	TGCAGCGTTGCTTCCGGGACAGACACTGAAGCTTTCTTT
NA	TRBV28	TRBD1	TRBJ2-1	CASSFQANSGGVF	TGTGCCAGCAGTTTTCAAGCTAATTCAGGGGGCGTCTTC
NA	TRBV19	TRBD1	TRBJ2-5	CASSSGQGPYGTQYF	TGTGCCAGTAGTTCCGGACAGGGCCCTTACGGGACCCAGTACTTC
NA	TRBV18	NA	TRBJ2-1	CASSPPIVNGNEQFF	TGTGCCAGCTCACCACCCATAGTAAATGGCAATGAGCAGTTCTTC
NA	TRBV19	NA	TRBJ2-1	CASSIGQVHYEQFF	TGTGCCAGTAGTATAGGGCAGGTACACTATGAGCAGTTCTTC
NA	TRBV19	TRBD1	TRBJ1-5	CASSILAGGGGDQPQHF	TGTGCCAGTAGTATCCTCGCAGGGGGCGGGGGGGATCAGCCCCAGCATTTT
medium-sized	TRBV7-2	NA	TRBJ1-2	CASSFDPTGFGYTF	TGTGCCAGCAGCTTCGACCCAACAGGGTTTGGCTACACCTTC
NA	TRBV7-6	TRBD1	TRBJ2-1	CASLPGTGGIDEQFF	TGTGCCAGCCTGCCGGGGACAGGGGGCATCGATGAGCAGTTCTTC
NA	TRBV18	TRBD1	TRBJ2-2	CASSSLPRRDRVDTGELFF	TGTGCCAGCTCATCACTACCACGCAGGGACAGGGTCGACACCGGGGAGCTGTTTTTT
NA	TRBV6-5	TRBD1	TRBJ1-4	CASSFGQENEKLFF	TGTGCCAGCAGTTTCGGACAGGAGAATGAAAAACTGTTTTTT
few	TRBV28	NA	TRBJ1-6	CASSAPGQVSPLHF	TGTGCCAGCAGTGCCCCCGGACAAGTTTCACCCCTCCACTTT
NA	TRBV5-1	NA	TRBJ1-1	CASSFQENTEAFF	TGCGCCAGCAGCTTTCAGGAGAACACTGAAGCTTTCTTT
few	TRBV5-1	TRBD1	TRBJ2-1	CASGGSGTGGHEQFF	TGCGCCAGCGGAGGCTCCGGGACAGGGGGCCATGAGCAGTTCTTC
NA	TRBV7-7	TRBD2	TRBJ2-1	CASSPLPGGPQAEQFF	TGTGCTAGCAGCCCCCTCCCGGGAGGCCCACAGGCTGAGCAGTTCTTC
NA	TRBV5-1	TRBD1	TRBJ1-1	CASSAGTGSVMNTEAFF	TGCGCCAGCAGCGCCGGGACAGGGAGTGTAATGAACACTGAAGCTTTCTTT
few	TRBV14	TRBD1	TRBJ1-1	CASSQTGRFGTGGTEAFF	TGTGCCAGCAGCCAAACAGGCAGGTTTGGAACAGGGGGCACTGAAGCTTTCTTT
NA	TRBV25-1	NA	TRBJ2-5	CASSRPGVEETQYF	TGTGCCAGCAGCCGACCAGGGGTCGAAGAGACCCAGTACTTC
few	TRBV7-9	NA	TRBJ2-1	CASSLDGGGNEQFF	TGTGCCAGCAGCTTAGATGGCGGAGGGAATGAGCAGTTCTTC
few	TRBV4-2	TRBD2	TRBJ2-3	CASSLLTSGSTDTQYF	TGTGCCAGCAGCCTCCTCACTAGCGGGAGCACAGATACGCAGTATTTT
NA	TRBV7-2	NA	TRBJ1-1	CASSPPVNTEAFF	TGTGCCAGCAGCCCCCCAGTGAACACTGAAGCTTTCTTT
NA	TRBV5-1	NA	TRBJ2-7	CASSLATASGEQYF	TGCGCCAGCAGCTTGGCGACCGCCTCGGGCGAGCAGTACTTC
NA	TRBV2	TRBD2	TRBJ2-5	CASALGGGKETQYF	TGTGCCAGCGCGCTGGGGGGGGGAAAAGAGACCCAGTACTTC
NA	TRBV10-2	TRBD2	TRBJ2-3	CASSERLAGGRHTQYF	TGCGCCAGCAGTGAAAGACTAGCGGGAGGGCGGCATACGCAGTATTTT
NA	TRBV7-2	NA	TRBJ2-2	CASSSRGELFF	TGTGCCAGCAGCTCCAGGGGGGAGCTGTTTTTT
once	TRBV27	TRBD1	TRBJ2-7	CASSWSGTGGSYEQYF	TGTGCCAGCAGTTGGTCCGGGACAGGGGGCTCCTACGAGCAGTACTTC
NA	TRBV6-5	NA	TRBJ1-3	CASSPGDSGNTIYF	TGTGCCAGCAGCCCCGGTGACTCTGGAAACACCATATATTTT
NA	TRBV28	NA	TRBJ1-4	CASSPKLEKLFF	TGTGCCAGCAGCCCAAAACTAGAAAAACTGTTTTTT
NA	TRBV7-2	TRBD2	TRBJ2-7	CASSSPSGGAQQYF	TGTGCCAGCAGTTCTCCAAGCGGGGGGGCCCAGCAGTACTTC
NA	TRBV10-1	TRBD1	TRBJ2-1	CASSQGVLTFGDNEQFF	TGCGCCAGCAGCCAGGGGGTCCTCACCTTCGGCGACAATGAGCAGTTCTTC
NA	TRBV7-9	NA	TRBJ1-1	CASSLVRGDTEAFF	TGTGCCAGCAGCTTAGTGCGTGGTGACACTGAAGCTTTCTTT
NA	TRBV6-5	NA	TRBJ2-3	CASTPGYPPDTQYF	TGTGCCAGCACCCCGGGATACCCCCCGGATACGCAGTATTTT
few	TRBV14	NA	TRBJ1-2	CASSQDRGDYGYTF	TGTGCCAGCAGCCAAGACAGGGGTGACTATGGCTACACCTTC
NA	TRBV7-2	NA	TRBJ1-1	CASSSQGNTEAFF	TGTGCCAGCAGCTCACAGGGAAACACTGAAGCTTTCTTT